A selection of T cell receptor beta chains follows, all from one sample in a study of blood T cell repertoires in COVID-19. The protocol was immunoSEQ multiplex PCR, while the TCRdb copy is restricted to in-frame clones and leaves out a portion. The top ten hold roughly 2% of the sample, which has around 320,000 clones, 87% seen once. The sequencing sample was made of peripheral blood. Receptor source: a man aged 18 to 30 with active or convalescent COVID-19. The CDR3 runs from the conserved cysteine through the conserved F or W. Each record gives: V gene, J gene, CDR3 protein.

>TRBV6-5|TRBJ2-5
CASSASPGAQYF
>TRBV5-4|TRBJ2-1
CASSSTPGDSYNEQFF
>TRBV7-3|TRBJ2-2
CASSLTYSGSVGELFF
>TRBV12-3/TRBV12-4|TRBJ2-1
CASERGGRNEQFF
>TRBV2|TRBJ1-5
CASNGQLGSNQPQHF
>TRBV3-1/TRBV3-2|TRBJ2-2
CASSQDSSGGANTGELFF
>TRBV15|TRBJ1-2
CATSRDRTGRGYTF
>TRBV6-2/TRBV6-3|TRBJ2-2
CASSIAGELFF
>TRBV9|TRBJ2-7
CASSVVAGGGYEQYF
>TRBV19|TRBJ1-5
CASRIGRTVENQPQHF
>TRBV27|TRBJ1-4
CASSLSGRPNEKLFF
>TRBV27|TRBJ1-2
CASSLQKKQGMGGYTF
>TRBV5-1|TRBJ1-2
CASSVERALGYGYTF
>TRBV7-9|TRBJ1-2
CASSSNLDRAHGYTF
>TRBV10-3|TRBJ1-2
CAINRQGRGYGYTF
>TRBV9|TRBJ2-3
CASSVGTSGRPGTQYF
>TRBV6-5|TRBJ2-7
CATRETYEQYF
>TRBV28|TRBJ1-2
CASTRLNYGYTF
>TRBV4-1|TRBJ1-5
CASSQPGHNQPQHF
>TRBV29-1|TRBJ1-5
CSVEGPGNQPQHF
>TRBV3-1/TRBV3-2|TRBJ2-7
CASSHVAGGNEQYF
>TRBV5-4|TRBJ2-6
CASSSRQGPGSGANVLTF
>TRBV18|TRBJ1-2
CASSPTRSHGYTF
>TRBV9|TRBJ2-3
CASSGDERGETDTQYF